These 28 T cell receptor beta chains came from one sample sequenced in a study of blood T cells in healthy people across ages. A second PCR of roughly 7 to 11 cycles used a sample-barcoded 5' primer and a J-beta primer mix. Via MiXCR, TCRdb re-called the 5' RACE reads, giving one row per CDR3 protein. The repertoire includes approximately 800,000 distinct CDR3 sequences, approximately 53% of them detected once, and under 30% sits in the top ten. Sample: blood. These receptors originate from a man between 35 and 55 years old in good health.

This rearrangement joins TRBV13 to TRBJ2-6; D is unclear. The germline gives CDR1 PRHDT, CDR2 FYEKMQ (reference sequence). The CDR3 consists of 16 residues. V was shortened by 5 bases and J by 2 bases, with 13 bases between the two germline ends. Here the CDR3 reads CASSALGFAGANVLTF. In DNA, the CDR3 is TGTGCCAGCAGCGCTCTCGGGTTTGCTGGGGCCAACGTCCTGACTTTC.

The chain links TRBV5-1 to TRBJ2-1; TRBD2 agrees at 13 bases. Germline trimming cut 3 bases from V and 0 bases from J; bases unmatched to any gene: 6. CDR1 and CDR2 from the germline V gene are SGHRS and YFSETQ. CDR3 length: 18 amino acids. The CDR3 is CASSSGLAGDLSYNEQFF. The DNA for the CDR3 is TGCGCCAGCAGCTCTGGACTAGCGGGGGACCTCTCCTACAATGAGCAGTTCTTC.

The sample holds a few counts of this clonotype. CDR3 bases: TGTGCCAGCACGTGGGGGCAGGGGGCGAATCAGCCCCAGCATTTT. Translated: CASTWGQGANQPQHF. V and J are TRBV12-3 or TRBV12-4 and TRBJ1-5, with 8 bases lining up with TRBD1. With 7 bases clipped from V and 4 bases from J, the junction kept 9 bases outside the gene matches. The CDR3 has 15 amino acids.

The V call is TRBV21-1, the J call TRBJ1-5; the table gives TRBD1 as D, unverified against the DNA. TRBV21-1 corresponds to a pseudogene. The CDR3 is 18 residues long. The CDR3 nucleotides read TGTGCCAGCAGCATAACAGGCTATGAAACACCGGGCAATCAGCCCCAGCATTTT. Protein sequence: CASSITGYETPGNQPQHF.

The chain uses TRBV12-3 or TRBV12-4 and TRBJ2-5; D gene uncertain. The V and J ends lost 5 bases and 3 bases respectively, with 7 bases between them. The CDR3 contains 12 residues. Written as DNA, the CDR3 is TGTGCCAGCAGTCGACAAGAAGAGACCCAGTACTTC. This encodes CASSRQEETQYF.

This clonotype was recorded a few times. This chain links TRBV12-3 or TRBV12-4 with TRBJ2-7, with 7 nucleotides matching TRBD1. This CDR3 contains 12 residues. Trimming at V came to 5 bases and at J to 2 bases, leaving 0 bases not matched to a gene. CDR3 DNA sequence: TGTGCCAGCAGTACAGGGGCCTACGAGCAGTACTTC. Its translation is CASSTGAYEQYF.

CDR3 loop: CASSLWGSGANVLTF. The CDR3 DNA reads TGTGCCAGCAGCTTGTGGGGGTCTGGGGCCAACGTCCTGACTTTC. V usage is TRBV5-6 and J usage is TRBJ2-6; the D call may be TRBD1 or TRBD2 (5 bases each). The CDR3 spans 15 residues. Per the germline V gene, CDR1 is SGHDT and CDR2 is YYEEEE. With 1 base removed from V and 1 base from J, the gap between germline ends came to 6 bases.

This clonotype was observed a handful of times. This sequence joins TRBV29-1 and TRBJ2-7; D gene uncertain. From germline, CDR1 is SQVTM and CDR2 ANQGSEA. The CDR3 spans 13 residues. V lost 3 bases to trimming and J lost 2 bases, with 11 bases between them. CDR3 sequence: CSVDPVPAYEQYF. CDR3 nucleotides: TGCAGCGTTGATCCAGTACCTGCCTACGAGCAGTACTTC.

This clonotype appeared a single time. This chain links TRBV20-1 with TRBJ2-1; either TRBD1 or TRBD2 may fit D (5 bases each). From germline, CDR1 is DFQATT and CDR2 SNEGSKA (reference sequence). The CDR3 runs to 14 residues. The ends were cut back, 2 bases at V and 3 bases at J, with 11 bases in the middle. CDR3 loop: CSARHVGDYNEQFF. The CDR3 DNA reads as TGCAGTGCTAGACACGTGGGGGACTACAATGAGCAGTTCTTC.

The V call is TRBV20-1, the J call TRBJ1-1, with D perhaps matching TRBD1 (6 bases). Germline CDR1 and CDR2: DFQATT and SNEGSKA (reference sequence). The CDR3 totals 14 residues. The V and J ends lost 5 bases and 0 bases respectively, with 13 bases between them. The CDR3 reads CSAAPDRMNTEAFF. Here the CDR3 DNA reads TGCAGTGCTGCACCCGACAGGATGAACACTGAAGCTTTCTTT.

This chain joins TRBV5-6 and TRBJ2-7; tentative D call: TRBD1 (5 bases). The assigned J gene may be wrong: the sequence end matches TRBJ2-4 better. This CDR3 contains 12 residues. From germline, CDR1 is SGHDT and CDR2 YYEEEE. For the CDR3, the DNA is TGTGCCAGCAGCTATGACAGAAACATTCAGTACTTC. Translation gives CASSYDRNIQYF.

The chain combines TRBV15 with TRBJ1-1; tentative D call: TRBD1 (6 bases). CDR3 length equals 15 residues. In germline, CDR1 is LNHNV, CDR2 YYDKDF (reference sequence). The V gene lost 1 base and the J gene lost 10 bases, with 19 bases spanning the gap. CDR3 sequence reads: CATSRGTAGGGLAFF. DNA of the CDR3: TGTGCCACCAGCAGAGGGACAGCGGGAGGGGGTTTAGCTTTCTTT. Full variable domain (outside the CDR3, taken from reference TRBV15 and TRBJ1-1): DAMVIQNPRYQVTQFGKPVTLSCSQTLNHNVMYWYQQKSSQAPKLLFHYYDKDFNNEADTPDNFQSRRPNTSFCFLDIRSPGLGDTAMYLCATSRGTAGGGLAFFGQGTRLTVV.

Only a few counts were recorded for this clonotype. The chain joins TRBV29-1 to TRBJ2-1; 11 bases map to TRBD2. Germline loops: CDR1 SQVTM, CDR2 ANQGSEA. The CDR3 is 14 amino acids. J gave up 6 bases and V 7 bases, and 8 bases lay outside the gene matches. The CDR3 DNA reads TGCAGCGCCCCCCCCGGGACTAGCGGCAATGAGCAGTTCTTC. Its translation: CSAPPGTSGNEQFF.

This chain links TRBV5-1 with TRBJ2-3; D not resolved. Trimming removed 4 bases at V and 0 bases at J, with 15 bases between. The CDR3 length is 16 residues. Germline CDR1 SGHRS, CDR2 YFSETQ. The CDR3 spells CASSPIIVSSTDTQYF. The CDR3 DNA follows: TGCGCCAGCAGCCCTATCATAGTGTCTAGCACAGATACGCAGTATTTT.

In this sample, this clonotype turned up a few times. The chain recombines TRBV12-3 or TRBV12-4 with TRBJ2-2; D may be TRBD2 (5 bases). This CDR3 comprises 16 residues. The ends were cut back, 5 bases at V and 2 bases at J, with 15 bases in the middle. The CDR3 DNA is TGTGCCAGCAGTCACGGCGGACTCACAAACACCGGGGAGCTGTTTTTT. Translating gives CASSHGGLTNTGELFF.

Concerning this clonotype itself: One end of the junction varies from germline; a read error may be responsible. The chain has TRBV25-1 and TRBJ2-5; 14 positions match TRBD2. The CDR3 length is 16 residues. Germline loops: CDR1 MGHDK, CDR2 SYGVNS. CDR3 DNA: TGTGCCAGCGGGACTAGCGGGGGAATCTTAAGAGAGACCCGGTACTTC. Translated: CASGTSGGILRETRYF.

The chain employs TRBV3-1 and TRBJ2-7, with 7 bases aligning to TRBD1. With 6 bases clipped from V and 0 bases from J, the junction kept 5 bases outside the gene matches. The CDR3 loop spans 14 amino acids. CDR1 and CDR2 (germline): LGHDT, YNNKEL (reference sequence). CDR3 residues: CASSTGQDSYEQYF. DNA of the CDR3: TGTGCCAGCAGTACAGGACAGGACTCCTACGAGCAGTACTTC.

This clonotype has only one observation. The chain recombines TRBV6-1 with TRBJ2-3, with D possibly matching TRBD1 (5 bases). CDR3 length: 14 residues. Germline-derived CDR1 and CDR2 are MNHNS and SASEGT. The V gene lost 2 bases and the J gene lost 0 bases, with 6 bases spanning the gap. The DNA of the CDR3 is TGTGCCAGCAGTGAAAGACAGAGCACAGATACGCAGTATTTT. Translation: CASSERQSTDTQYF.

The V gene is TRBV10-3, the J gene TRBJ1-1; D gene uncertain. The CDR3 consists of 12 residues. Trimming stripped 3 bases from V and 0 bases from J, with 2 bases between. The V gene's germline CDR1 is ENHRY and CDR2 SYGVKD. This chain's CDR3 is CAISDMNTEAFF. CDR3 DNA: TGTGCCATCAGTGACATGAACACTGAAGCTTTCTTT.

The genes are TRBV6-2 or TRBV6-3 and TRBJ2-7; the D is unclear. Germline lookup yields CDR1 MNHEY and CDR2 SVGEGT. CDR3 length: 17 residues. The ends were cut back, 5 bases at V and 7 bases at J, with 27 bases in the middle. The CDR3 bases are TGTGCCAGCAGTCGGGCAAGAGCCAAAGCCTCCTACAATGAGCAGTACTTC. Its translation: CASSRARAKASYNEQYF.

Here the CDR3 reads CAITDLPRSTDTQYF. DNA for the CDR3: TGTGCCATCACCGACTTGCCCAGATCCACAGATACGCAGTATTTT. The chain couples TRBV10-3 to TRBJ2-3; D call uncertain. The ends were cut back, 7 bases at V and 2 bases at J, with 16 bases in the middle. Germline V gene lookup returns CDR1 ENHRY and CDR2 SYGVKD. The CDR3 length is 15 residues.

The chain uses TRBV29-1 and TRBJ2-5; no definite D call. The CDR3 loop spans 14 amino acids. The V and J ends lost 4 bases and 11 bases respectively, with 23 bases between them. Germline assignment: CDR1 SQVTM and CDR2 ANQGSEA. CDR3 in amino acids: CSVVSIAVYNEQYF. DNA for the CDR3: TGCAGCGTTGTTTCTATTGCGGTATACAATGAGCAGTACTTC.

A few counts support this clonotype. The chain joins TRBV9 to TRBJ2-5, with D possibly TRBD1 on 5 matching bases. V was cut by 0 bases and J by 2 bases, with 11 bases left in between. This CDR3 region has 15 residues. Germline CDR1 and CDR2: SGDLS and YYNGEE. CDR3 in DNA: TGTGCCAGCAGCGTAGCTCAGGGCGGACAAGAGACCCAGTACTTC. Its protein product is CASSVAQGGQETQYF.

This clonotype is a singleton in its sample. This rearrangement joins TRBV4-2 to TRBJ1-4; TRBD1 matches at 7 bases. V gave up 3 bases and J gave up 4 bases; unmatched junction bases: 5. CDR1 is LGHNA and CDR2 is YNFKEQ in the germline V gene. CDR3 length: 15 residues. This chain's CDR3 is CASSHGRDSNEKLFF. CDR3 DNA sequence: TGTGCCAGCAGCCACGGCCGGGACAGTAATGAAAAACTGTTTTTT.

V is TRBV20-1 and J is TRBJ2-3; 9 bases fit TRBD2. The J segment lost 2 bases and the V segment lost 5 bases, leaving 5 bases of the junction unmatched. Germline V gene data show CDR1 as DFQATT and CDR2 as SNEGSKA (reference sequence). The CDR3 runs 14 residues. The CDR3 here is CSAHTSGSTDTQYF. The CDR3, as DNA: TGCAGTGCTCACACTAGCGGGTCCACAGATACGCAGTATTTT.

The J gene is TRBJ2-2, the V gene TRBV13, with 9 bases that match TRBD2. CDR1 and CDR2 (germline): PRHDT, FYEKMQ (reference sequence). CDR3 length equals 17 residues. With 4 bases clipped from V and 2 bases from J, the junction kept 8 bases outside the gene matches. In nucleotides, the CDR3 is TGTGCCAGCAGCTCTGGACTAGCGAGGGGTAACACCGGGGAGCTGTTTTTT. Amino acid sequence: CASSSGLARGNTGELFF.

The chain has TRBV6-6 and TRBJ1-2; 9 bases map to TRBD1. Germline V gives CDR1 MNHNY, CDR2 SVGAGI (reference sequence). The CDR3 has 14 amino acids. Germline trimming cut 5 bases from V and 5 bases from J; bases unmatched to any gene: 6. CDR3 DNA: TGTGCCAGCAGTCCGGACAGGGGAGGATATGGCTACACCTTC. Residues: CASSPDRGGYGYTF.

This clonotype has just one count. The gene calls are TRBV27 and TRBJ2-4, with D perhaps matching TRBD1 (6 bases). Gene TRBJ2-7 matches the end of the DNA better, so the J call may be wrong. The CDR3 contains 14 residues. CDR1 is MNHEY and CDR2 is SMNVEV in the germline V gene (reference sequence). The CDR3: CASSFAGDTYEQYF. The CDR3 nucleotides read TGTGCCAGCAGTTTTGCAGGGGACACCTACGAGCAGTACTTC.